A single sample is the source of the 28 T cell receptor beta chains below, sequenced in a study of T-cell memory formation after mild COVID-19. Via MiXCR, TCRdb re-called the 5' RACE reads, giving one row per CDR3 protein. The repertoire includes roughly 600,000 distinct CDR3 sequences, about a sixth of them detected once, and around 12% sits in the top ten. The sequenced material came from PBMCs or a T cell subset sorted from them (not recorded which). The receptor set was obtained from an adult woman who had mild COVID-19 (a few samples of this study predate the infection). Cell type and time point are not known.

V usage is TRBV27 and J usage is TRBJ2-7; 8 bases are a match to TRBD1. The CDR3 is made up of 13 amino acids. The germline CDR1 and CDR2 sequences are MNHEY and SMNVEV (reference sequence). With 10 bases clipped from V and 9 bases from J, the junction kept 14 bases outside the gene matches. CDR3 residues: CAIVVAGGGGQYF. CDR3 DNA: TGTGCCATCGTGGTGGCAGGGGGCGGCGGGCAGTACTTC.

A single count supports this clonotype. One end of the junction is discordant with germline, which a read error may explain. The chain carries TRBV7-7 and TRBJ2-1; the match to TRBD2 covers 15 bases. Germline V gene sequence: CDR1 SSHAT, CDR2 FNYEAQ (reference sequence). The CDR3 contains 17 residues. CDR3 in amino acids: CASSFGLAGGPKNEQFF. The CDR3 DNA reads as TGTGCTAGCAGCTTTGGACTAGCGGGAGGGCCAAAGAATGAGCAGTTCTTC.

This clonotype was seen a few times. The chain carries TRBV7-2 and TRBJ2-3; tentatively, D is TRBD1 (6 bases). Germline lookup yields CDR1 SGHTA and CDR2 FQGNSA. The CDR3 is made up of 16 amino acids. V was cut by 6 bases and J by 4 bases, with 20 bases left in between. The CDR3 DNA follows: TGTGCCAGCAGTCTTGGTCGGGCTGGGGGCCCAGATACGCAGTATTTT. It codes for CASSLGRAGGPDTQYF.

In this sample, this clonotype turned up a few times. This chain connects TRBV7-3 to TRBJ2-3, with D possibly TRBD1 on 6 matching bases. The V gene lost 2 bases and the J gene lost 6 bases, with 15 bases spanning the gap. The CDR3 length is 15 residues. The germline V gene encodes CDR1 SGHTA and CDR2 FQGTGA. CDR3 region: CASSLLTGSRDTQYF. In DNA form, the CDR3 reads TGTGCCAGCAGCTTATTGACAGGCTCTCGTGATACGCAGTATTTT. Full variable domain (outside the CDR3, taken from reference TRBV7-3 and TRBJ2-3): GAGVSQTPSNKVTEKGKYVELRCDPISGHTALYWYRQSLGQGPEFLIYFQGTGAADDSGLPNDRFFAVRPEGSVSTLKIQRTERGDSAVYLCASSLLTGSRDTQYFGPGTRLTVL.

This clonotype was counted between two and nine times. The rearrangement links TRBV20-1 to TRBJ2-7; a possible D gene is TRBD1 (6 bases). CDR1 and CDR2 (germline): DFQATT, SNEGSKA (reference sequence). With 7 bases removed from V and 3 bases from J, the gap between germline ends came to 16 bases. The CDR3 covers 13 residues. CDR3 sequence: CSVWGLGVYEQYF. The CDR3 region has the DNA TGCAGTGTTTGGGGGCTAGGGGTCTACGAGCAGTACTTC.

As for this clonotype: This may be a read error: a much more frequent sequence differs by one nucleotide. CDR3 nucleotide sequence: TGTGCCAGCAGCGCCGGGACAACAAATGAAAAACTGTTTTTT. Residues: CASSAGTTNEKLFF. The chain uses TRBV3-1 and TRBJ1-4; D might be TRBD1 (6 bases). Germline-derived CDR1 and CDR2 are LGHDT and YNNKEL (reference sequence). The CDR3 has 14 amino acids.

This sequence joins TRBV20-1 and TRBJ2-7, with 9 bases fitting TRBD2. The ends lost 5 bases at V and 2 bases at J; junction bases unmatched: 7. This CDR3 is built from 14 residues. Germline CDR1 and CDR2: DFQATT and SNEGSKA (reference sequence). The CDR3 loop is CSAAIAGEPYEQYF. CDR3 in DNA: TGCAGTGCTGCCATAGCGGGAGAGCCCTACGAGCAGTACTTC.

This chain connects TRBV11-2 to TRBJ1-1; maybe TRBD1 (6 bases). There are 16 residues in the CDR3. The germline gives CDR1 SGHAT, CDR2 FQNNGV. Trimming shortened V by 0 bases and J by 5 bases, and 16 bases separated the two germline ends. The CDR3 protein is CASSLDGGRGTTEAFF. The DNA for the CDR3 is TGTGCCAGCAGCTTAGATGGGGGCAGGGGAACGACTGAAGCTTTCTTT.

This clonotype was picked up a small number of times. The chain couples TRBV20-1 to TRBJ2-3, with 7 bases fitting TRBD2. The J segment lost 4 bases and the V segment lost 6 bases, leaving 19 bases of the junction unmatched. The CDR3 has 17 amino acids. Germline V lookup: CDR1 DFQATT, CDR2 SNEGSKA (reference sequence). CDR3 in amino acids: CSAPDRKAGSVSDTQYF. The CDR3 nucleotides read TGCAGTGCCCCGGACCGAAAAGCGGGAAGCGTATCAGATACGCAGTATTTT.

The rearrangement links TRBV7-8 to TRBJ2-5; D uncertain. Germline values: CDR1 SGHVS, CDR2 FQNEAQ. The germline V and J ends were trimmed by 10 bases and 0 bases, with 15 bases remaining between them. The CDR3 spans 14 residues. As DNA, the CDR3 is TGTGCCACTGCTGTGGGCGGAGACCAAGAGACCCAGTACTTC. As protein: CATAVGGDQETQYF.

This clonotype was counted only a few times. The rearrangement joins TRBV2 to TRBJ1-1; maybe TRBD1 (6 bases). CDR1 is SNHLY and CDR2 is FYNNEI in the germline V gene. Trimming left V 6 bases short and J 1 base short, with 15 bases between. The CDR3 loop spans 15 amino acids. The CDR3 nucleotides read TGTGCCAGCAGAAACCTACAGGGCGCGAACACTGAAGCTTTCTTT. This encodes CASRNLQGANTEAFF. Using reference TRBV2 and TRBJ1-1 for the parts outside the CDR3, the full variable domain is EPEVTQTPSHQVTQMGQEVILRCVPISNHLYFYWYRQILGQKVEFLVSFYNNEISEKSEIFDDQFSVERPDGSNFTLKIRSTKLEDSAMYFCASRNLQGANTEAFFGQGTRLTVV.

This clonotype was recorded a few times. CDR3 amino acids: CASSYLGRNEQFF. The DNA of the CDR3 is TGTGCCAGCAGTTATTTAGGCCGCAATGAGCAGTTCTTC. The rearrangement joins TRBV6-2 or TRBV6-3 to TRBJ2-1; no reliable D call. V was cut by 3 bases and J by 6 bases, with 9 bases left in between. Germline-derived CDR1 and CDR2 are MNHEY and SVGEGT. This CDR3 has 13 amino acids.

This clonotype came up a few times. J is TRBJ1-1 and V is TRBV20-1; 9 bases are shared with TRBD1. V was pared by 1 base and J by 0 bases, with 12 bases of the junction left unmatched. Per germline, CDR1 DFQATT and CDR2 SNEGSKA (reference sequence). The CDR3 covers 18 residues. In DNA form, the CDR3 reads TGCAGTGCTAGAGGTGTCGGGACAGGGTCTACGATGAACACTGAAGCTTTCTTT. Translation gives CSARGVGTGSTMNTEAFF.

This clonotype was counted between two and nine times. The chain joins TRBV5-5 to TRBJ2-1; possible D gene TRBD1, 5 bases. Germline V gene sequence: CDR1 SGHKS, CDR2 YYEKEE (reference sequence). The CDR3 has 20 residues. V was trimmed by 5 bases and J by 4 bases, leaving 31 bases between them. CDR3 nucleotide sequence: TGTGCCAGCAGTCCGGACCACAGGCTGTTGGGGCGAACTTCATACAATGAGCAGTTCTTC. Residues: CASSPDHRLLGRTSYNEQFF.

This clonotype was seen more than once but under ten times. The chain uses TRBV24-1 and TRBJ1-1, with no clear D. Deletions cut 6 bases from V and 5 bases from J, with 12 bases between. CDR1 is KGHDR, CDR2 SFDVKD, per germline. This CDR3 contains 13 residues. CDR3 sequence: CATSKREGTEAFF. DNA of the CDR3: TGTGCCACCAGTAAGCGGGAAGGGACTGAAGCTTTCTTT.

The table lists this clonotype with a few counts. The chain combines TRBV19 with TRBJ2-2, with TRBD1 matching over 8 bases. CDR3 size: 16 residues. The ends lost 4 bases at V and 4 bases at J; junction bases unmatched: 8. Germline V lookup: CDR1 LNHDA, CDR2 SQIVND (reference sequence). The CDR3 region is CASSTQGALGTGELFF. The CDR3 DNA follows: TGTGCCAGTAGTACGCAGGGGGCGCTGGGCACCGGGGAGCTGTTTTTT.

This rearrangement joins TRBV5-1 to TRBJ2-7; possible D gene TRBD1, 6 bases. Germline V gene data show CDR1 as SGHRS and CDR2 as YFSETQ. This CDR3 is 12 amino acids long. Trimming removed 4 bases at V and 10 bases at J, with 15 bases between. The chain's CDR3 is CASSENRQAQYF. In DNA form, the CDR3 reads TGCGCCAGCAGCGAAAATCGACAGGCCCAGTACTTC.

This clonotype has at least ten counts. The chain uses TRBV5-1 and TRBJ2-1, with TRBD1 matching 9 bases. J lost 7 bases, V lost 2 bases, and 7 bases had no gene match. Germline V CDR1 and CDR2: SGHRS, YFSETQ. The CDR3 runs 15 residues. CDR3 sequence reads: CASSLTGGAWNEQFF. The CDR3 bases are TGCGCCAGCAGCTTAACAGGGGGCGCCTGGAATGAGCAGTTCTTC.

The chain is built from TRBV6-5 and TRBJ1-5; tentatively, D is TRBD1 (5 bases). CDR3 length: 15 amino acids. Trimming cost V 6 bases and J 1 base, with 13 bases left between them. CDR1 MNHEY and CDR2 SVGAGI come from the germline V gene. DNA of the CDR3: TGTGCCAGCAGCCCCAGGGTCGGAAGCAATCAGCCCCAGCATTTT. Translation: CASSPRVGSNQPQHF.

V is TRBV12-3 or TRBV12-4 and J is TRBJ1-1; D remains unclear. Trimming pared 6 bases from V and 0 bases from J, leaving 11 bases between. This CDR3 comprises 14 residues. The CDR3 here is CASSQRLLNTEAFF. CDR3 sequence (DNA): TGTGCCAGCAGCCAAAGGTTACTGAACACTGAAGCTTTCTTT.

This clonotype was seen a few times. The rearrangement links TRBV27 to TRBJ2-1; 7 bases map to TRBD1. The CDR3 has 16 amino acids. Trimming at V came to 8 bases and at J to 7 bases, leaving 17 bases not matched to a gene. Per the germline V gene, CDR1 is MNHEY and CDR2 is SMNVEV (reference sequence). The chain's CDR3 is CASGHEGTATGNEQFF. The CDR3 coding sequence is TGTGCCAGCGGCCACGAGGGGACGGCGACAGGGAATGAGCAGTTCTTC.

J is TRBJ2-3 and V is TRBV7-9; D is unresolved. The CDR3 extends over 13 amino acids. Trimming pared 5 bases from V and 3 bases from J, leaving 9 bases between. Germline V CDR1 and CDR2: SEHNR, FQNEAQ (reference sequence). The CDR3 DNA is TGTGCCAGCAGCGAAGGGCCAACAGATACGCAGTATTTT. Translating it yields CASSEGPTDTQYF.

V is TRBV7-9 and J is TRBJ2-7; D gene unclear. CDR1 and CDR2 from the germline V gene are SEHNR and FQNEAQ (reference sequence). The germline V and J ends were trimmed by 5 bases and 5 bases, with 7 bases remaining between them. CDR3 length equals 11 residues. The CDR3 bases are TGTGCCAGCAGCCCAGCAAACGAGCAGTACTTC. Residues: CASSPANEQYF.

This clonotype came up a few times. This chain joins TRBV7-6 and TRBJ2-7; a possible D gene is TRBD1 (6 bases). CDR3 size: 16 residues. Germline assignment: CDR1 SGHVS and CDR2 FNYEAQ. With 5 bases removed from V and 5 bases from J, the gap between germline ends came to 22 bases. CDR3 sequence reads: CASSPLGAGGVHEQYF. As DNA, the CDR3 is TGTGCCAGCAGCCCCTTGGGGGCGGGTGGAGTCCACGAGCAGTACTTC.

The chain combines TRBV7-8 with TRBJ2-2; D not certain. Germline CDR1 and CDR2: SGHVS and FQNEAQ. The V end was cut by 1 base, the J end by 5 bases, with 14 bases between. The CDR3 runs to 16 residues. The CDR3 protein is CASSLVDPVITGELFF. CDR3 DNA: TGTGCCAGCAGCTTAGTCGATCCGGTGATAACCGGGGAGCTGTTTTTT.

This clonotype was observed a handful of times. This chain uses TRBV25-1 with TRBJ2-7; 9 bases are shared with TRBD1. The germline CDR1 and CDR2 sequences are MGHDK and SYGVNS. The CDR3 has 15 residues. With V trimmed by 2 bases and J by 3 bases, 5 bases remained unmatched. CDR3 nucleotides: TGTGCCAGCAGTGAACAGGACAGGGGTGGCTACGAGCAGTACTTC. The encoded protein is CASSEQDRGGYEQYF.

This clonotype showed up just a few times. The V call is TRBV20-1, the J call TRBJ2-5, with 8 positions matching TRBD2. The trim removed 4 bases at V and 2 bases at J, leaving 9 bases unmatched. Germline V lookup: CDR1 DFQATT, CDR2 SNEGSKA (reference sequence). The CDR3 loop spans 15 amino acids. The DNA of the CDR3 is TGCAGTGCTAATTCGGGGGGGGGCCCACAAGAGACCCAGTACTTC. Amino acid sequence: CSANSGGGPQETQYF.

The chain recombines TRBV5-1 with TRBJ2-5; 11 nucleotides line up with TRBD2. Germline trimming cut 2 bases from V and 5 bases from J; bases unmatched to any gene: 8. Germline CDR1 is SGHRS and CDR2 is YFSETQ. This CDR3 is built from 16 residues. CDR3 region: CASSFYIAGGLETQYF. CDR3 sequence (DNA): TGCGCCAGCAGCTTCTATATAGCGGGAGGGTTGGAGACCCAGTACTTC.